These 29 T cell receptor beta chains share one sample of origin, sequenced in a study of CD8 T cells in Susac syndrome. RNA, at about 0.5 to 1 ug, was reverse transcribed with random hexamers. MiXCR, applied by TCRdb to the immunoSEQ multiplex PCR reads, yields one record per CDR3 protein. The sample contains around 150,000 distinct CDR3 sequences, roughly 93% of which appear only once. Sequenced: CD4+ T cells from PBMCs. These receptors all stem from a human donor in good health.

The chain joins TRBV29-1 to TRBJ1-5; D is undetermined. V gave up 1 base and J gave up 4 bases, with 8 bases separating them. In germline, CDR1 is SQVTM, CDR2 ANQGSEA. The CDR3 consists of 13 residues. CDR3 residues: CSVEAGLNQPQHF. CDR3 DNA: TGCAGCGTTGAAGCAGGATTGAATCAGCCCCAGCATTTT.

The genes are TRBV9 and TRBJ1-2, with D unresolved. The CDR3 totals 15 residues. V shed 0 bases and J shed 6 bases, with 15 bases lying between them. The germline CDR1 and CDR2 sequences are SGDLS and YYNGEE. CDR3 in DNA: TGTGCCAGCAGCGTAGTACCGTCCACAGCCCATGGCTACACCTTC. Translating gives CASSVVPSTAHGYTF.

This chain joins TRBV9 and TRBJ2-1; 7 bases line up with TRBD1. The length of the CDR3 is 15 residues. The germline CDR1 and CDR2 sequences are SGDLS and YYNGEE. Unmatched junction bases numbered 3, after V lost 0 bases and J lost 3 bases. The CDR3 bases are TGTGCCAGCAGCGTAGAAGACAGGGTCTACAATGAGCAGTTCTTC. Its translation: CASSVEDRVYNEQFF.

V is TRBV5-4 and J is TRBJ2-5, with 7 bases fitting TRBD2. This CDR3 is built from 15 residues. V lost 1 base and J lost 5; bases outside the gene matches: 8. CDR1 and CDR2 from the germline V gene are SGHNT and YYREEE (reference sequence). The CDR3, as DNA: TGTGCCAGCAGCTTGCAGGTCTTGCGGGGGGAGACCCAGTACTTC. Amino acid sequence: CASSLQVLRGETQYF.

The chain couples TRBV5-4 to TRBJ2-2, with a possible D match to TRBD2 (5 bases). V was shortened by 0 bases and J by 5 bases, with 8 bases between the two germline ends. This CDR3 is 14 amino acids long. Germline V lookup: CDR1 SGHNT, CDR2 YYREEE (reference sequence). The CDR3 loop reads CASSLGGSTGELFF. The CDR3 DNA is TGTGCCAGCAGCTTGGGAGGGAGTACCGGGGAGCTGTTTTTT. The whole variable domain, filled in from reference TRBV5-4 and TRBJ2-2, reads ETGVTQSPTHLIKTRGQQVTLRCSSQSGHNTVSWYQQALGQGPQFIFQYYREEENGRGNFPPRFSGLQFPNYSSELNVNALELDDSALYLCASSLGGSTGELFFGEGSRLTVL.

The V call is TRBV5-4, the J call TRBJ2-6; 9 nucleotides agree with TRBD1. Looked up from germline, CDR1 is SGHNT and CDR2 is YYREEE (reference sequence). Germline trimming cut 1 base from V and 0 bases from J; bases unmatched to any gene: 5. The CDR3 is 18 amino acids. The CDR3 loop reads CASSLRTGGASGANVLTF. DNA of the CDR3: TGTGCCAGCAGCTTGCGCACAGGGGGCGCCTCTGGGGCCAACGTCCTGACTTTC.

The chain has TRBV20-1 and TRBJ1-6, with D uncertain. From germline, CDR1 is DFQATT and CDR2 SNEGSKA (reference sequence). The CDR3 consists of 13 residues. Trimming stripped 2 bases from V and 0 bases from J, with 2 bases between. CDR3 sequence reads: CSARISYNSPLHF. The DNA for the CDR3 is TGCAGTGCTAGAATCTCCTATAATTCACCCCTCCACTTT.

V is TRBV29-1 and J is TRBJ2-5; D remains ambiguous. Germline CDR1 is SQVTM and CDR2 is ANQGSEA. The CDR3 runs to 14 residues. Trimming stripped 0 bases from V and 5 bases from J, with 13 bases between. CDR3 in amino acids: CSVEDLLVRETQYF. In DNA, the CDR3 is TGCAGCGTTGAAGATCTTCTGGTTCGGGAGACCCAGTACTTC.

CDR3 region: CSAAASTNEKLFF. CDR3 nucleotide sequence: TGCAGTGCCGCCGCCTCAACTAATGAAAAACTGTTTTTT. V is TRBV20-1 and J is TRBJ1-4; D gene unclear. V shed 6 bases and J shed 0 bases, with 8 bases lying between them. Germline assignment: CDR1 DFQATT and CDR2 SNEGSKA (reference sequence). There are 13 residues in the CDR3.

The rearrangement links TRBV3-1 to TRBJ2-7; D might be TRBD1 (6 bases). CDR1 is LGHDT, CDR2 YNNKEL, per germline (reference sequence). The CDR3 has 15 amino acids. Trimming pared 0 bases from V and 6 bases from J, leaving 15 bases between. The CDR3 protein is CASSQDKGVMGEQYF. In DNA form, the CDR3 reads TGTGCCAGCAGCCAAGATAAGGGGGTAATGGGCGAGCAGTACTTC.

The V call is TRBV12-3 or TRBV12-4, the J call TRBJ1-2; 7 bases agree with TRBD1. With V trimmed by 6 bases and J by 3 bases, 4 bases remained unmatched. The CDR3 length is 13 residues. CDR3 protein: CASRQTGYYGYTF. In DNA form, the CDR3 reads TGTGCCAGCAGGCAGACAGGGTACTATGGCTACACCTTC.

The chain recombines TRBV4-2 with TRBJ2-7; D might be TRBD1 (5 bases). The V gene lost 0 bases and the J gene lost 4 bases, with 13 bases spanning the gap. The CDR3 is 15 amino acids. Germline V CDR1 and CDR2: LGHNA, YNFKEQ. The CDR3 DNA is TGTGCCAGCAGCCAAGATGCACTACCAGGGTACGAGCAGTACTTC. Translated, it gives CASSQDALPGYEQYF.

The chain uses TRBV7-9 and TRBJ1-3, with TRBD1 identical over 7 bases. The V and J ends lost 4 bases and 0 bases, in that order; junction bases with no gene match: 9. The CDR3 extends over 17 amino acids. Germline loops: CDR1 SEHNR, CDR2 FQNEAQ (reference sequence). In nucleotides, the CDR3 is TGTGCCAGCAGCTCCTCCGGGACAGTGGGCTCTGGAAACACCATATATTTT. Translating gives CASSSSGTVGSGNTIYF.

The rearrangement joins TRBV15 to TRBJ1-2; D remains ambiguous. Germline CDR1 and CDR2: LNHNV and YYDKDF (reference sequence). The CDR3 extends over 13 amino acids. V lost 11 bases and J 0 bases, leaving 13 bases between the germline ends. CDR3 amino acids: CASSEGANYGYTF. The CDR3 DNA reads TGTGCCTCATCGGAGGGAGCTAACTATGGCTACACCTTC.

The chain carries TRBV5-6 and TRBJ2-1; the D gene is possibly TRBD2 (6 bases). The germline V gene has CDR1 SGHDT and CDR2 YYEEEE. Trimming pared 6 bases from V and 6 bases from J, leaving 22 bases between. There are 16 residues in the CDR3. CDR3 protein: CASTTGWDSGVNEQFF. CDR3 coding DNA: TGTGCCAGCACCACGGGATGGGACTCCGGGGTCAATGAGCAGTTCTTC.

The chain has TRBV29-1 and TRBJ1-5, with a possible D match to TRBD1 (5 bases). Trimming removed 5 bases at V and 7 bases at J, with 15 bases between. The CDR3 has 13 residues. Germline CDR1 SQVTM, CDR2 ANQGSEA. The CDR3 loop is CSVTPTGGQPQHF. For the CDR3, the DNA is TGCAGCGTTACGCCGACGGGGGGACAGCCCCAGCATTTT. Supplemented by reference TRBV29-1 and TRBJ1-5, the full variable domain reads SAVISQKPSRDICQRGTSLTIQCQVDSQVTMMFWYRQQPGQSLTLIATANQGSEATYESGFVIDKFPISRPNLTFSTLTVSNMSPEDSSIYLCSVTPTGGQPQHFGDGTRLSIL.

This clonotype was counted a single time. The chain joins TRBV7-2 to TRBJ2-7; D is unresolved. This CDR3 region has 14 residues. Trimming stripped 1 base from V and 2 bases from J, with 9 bases between. Per the germline V gene, CDR1 is SGHTA and CDR2 is FQGNSA. In nucleotides, the CDR3 is TGTGCCAGCAGCTTAGGGTTAGGAACCTACGAGCAGTACTTC. Translation: CASSLGLGTYEQYF.

The chain combines TRBV7-8 with TRBJ2-5; TRBD2 aligns across 11 bases. The CDR3 runs to 15 residues. V shed 3 bases, J shed 9 bases, and the junction held 9 bases outside the gene matches. Looked up from germline, CDR1 is SGHVS and CDR2 is FQNEAQ. The CDR3 region is CASSLGTSGIGAQYF. DNA for the CDR3: TGTGCCAGCAGCTTGGGGACTAGCGGAATCGGGGCCCAGTACTTC.

The V gene is TRBV2, the J gene TRBJ1-6; 10 nucleotides line up with TRBD1. The J segment lost 12 bases and the V segment lost 8 bases, leaving 7 bases of the junction unmatched. Germline CDR1 SNHLY, CDR2 FYNNEI. The CDR3 spans 13 residues. The CDR3 DNA reads TGTGCCAGCCACCGGGACAGGGGTTTACCCCTCCACTTT. It is translated as CASHRDRGLPLHF.

J is TRBJ1-4 and V is TRBV14; possible D gene TRBD1, 6 bases. Trimming removed 1 base at V and 14 bases at J, with 11 bases between. This CDR3 is 12 amino acids long. CDR1 is SGHDN and CDR2 is FVKESK in the germline V gene. The CDR3 loop is CASSQVQGGLFF. CDR3 coding DNA: TGTGCCAGCAGCCAAGTACAGGGCGGCCTGTTTTTT.

As DNA, the CDR3 is TGTGCCAGCAAGCTAGAGGTGAACACTGAAGCTTTCTTT. Its translation: CASKLEVNTEAFF. The rearrangement joins TRBV2 to TRBJ1-1, with no clear D. The CDR3 is 13 amino acids. Germline loops: CDR1 SNHLY, CDR2 FYNNEI. With 7 bases removed from V and 0 bases from J, the gap between germline ends came to 9 bases. The full variable domain, with the rest looked up from reference TRBV2 and TRBJ1-1, is EPEVTQTPSHQVTQMGQEVILRCVPISNHLYFYWYRQILGQKVEFLVSFYNNEISEKSEIFDDQFSVERPDGSNFTLKIRSTKLEDSAMYFCASKLEVNTEAFFGQGTRLTVV.

The rearrangement uses TRBV6-5 and TRBJ1-1, with a weak D call TRBD1 (5 bases). Germline loops: CDR1 MNHEY, CDR2 SVGAGI. With 5 bases removed from V and 1 base from J, the gap between germline ends came to 17 bases. CDR3 size: 16 residues. The CDR3 protein is CASSHWGGEGNTEAFF. The CDR3 DNA reads as TGTGCCAGCAGTCACTGGGGGGGGGAGGGGAACACTGAAGCTTTCTTT.

The V and J genes are TRBV20-1 and TRBJ2-5; TRBD2 might be the D (5 bases). The germline gives CDR1 DFQATT, CDR2 SNEGSKA (reference sequence). Trimming removed 0 bases at V and 2 bases at J, with 10 bases between. The CDR3 loop spans 14 amino acids. The CDR3 is CSARDPWRQETQYF. CDR3 nucleotide sequence: TGCAGTGCTAGAGATCCGTGGAGGCAAGAGACCCAGTACTTC.

V and J are TRBV15 and TRBJ1-4; D remains unclear. From germline, CDR1 is LNHNV and CDR2 YYDKDF (reference sequence). V shed 3 bases and J shed 8 bases, with 16 bases lying between them. The CDR3 extends over 15 amino acids. The DNA for the CDR3 is TGTGCCACCAGCAGCGGGCGTCCCCTCGGGGAAAAACTGTTTTTT. As protein: CATSSGRPLGEKLFF. Full variable domain (rest looked up from reference TRBV15 and TRBJ1-4): DAMVIQNPRYQVTQFGKPVTLSCSQTLNHNVMYWYQQKSSQAPKLLFHYYDKDFNNEADTPDNFQSRRPNTSFCFLDIRSPGLGDTAMYLCATSSGRPLGEKLFFGSGTQLSVL.

The chain recombines TRBV20-1 with TRBJ2-3, with 11 bases fitting TRBD2. The V gene end was trimmed by 7 bases and the J gene end by 4 bases; junction bases not matched to a gene: 4. The CDR3 spans 13 residues. CDR1 and CDR2 from the germline V gene are DFQATT and SNEGSKA (reference sequence). CDR3 residues: CSGASGGSDTQYF. The DNA for the CDR3 is TGCAGTGGTGCTAGCGGGGGGTCAGATACGCAGTATTTT.

The chain combines TRBV10-3 with TRBJ1-5; 11 positions agree with TRBD1. The trim removed 4 bases at V and 4 bases at J, leaving 3 bases unmatched. Germline CDR1 and CDR2: ENHRY and SYGVKD. The CDR3 totals 15 residues. The CDR3 coding sequence is TGTGCCATCAGTGGCGGGACAGGGGGTAATCAGCCCCAGCATTTT. Protein: CAISGGTGGNQPQHF.

The gene calls are TRBV29-1 and TRBJ2-3, with D hard to call. Trimming took off 4 bases at V and 3 bases at J, with 11 bases between the two ends. Germline-derived CDR1 and CDR2 are SQVTM and ANQGSEA. The CDR3 consists of 13 residues. CDR3 coding DNA: TGCAGCGTTGGAGTGGGAACGACAGATACGCAGTATTTT. Translating it yields CSVGVGTTDTQYF.

The chain is built from TRBV20-1 and TRBJ1-1; TRBD1 aligns across 7 bases. With 0 bases clipped from V and 11 bases from J, the junction kept 9 bases outside the gene matches. This CDR3 has 13 residues. Germline-derived CDR1 and CDR2 are DFQATT and SNEGSKA (reference sequence). The CDR3 is CSARDRIGGEAFF. CDR3 sequence (DNA): TGCAGTGCTAGAGATAGGATAGGGGGCGAGGCTTTCTTT.

The chain has TRBV30 and TRBJ1-4, with D perhaps TRBD1 (6 bases). V gave up 1 base and J gave up 3 bases, with 12 bases separating them. Germline-derived CDR1 and CDR2 are GTSNPN and SVGIG (reference sequence). The CDR3 totals 15 residues. The CDR3 nucleotides read TGTGCCTGGAGTGACAAAAGGGGGGCTAATGAAAAACTGTTTTTT. Encoded protein: CAWSDKRGANEKLFF.